The clone carrying this T cell receptor beta chain showed up just a few times. Its antigen is not known. This entry comes from a study of post-analysis software for immune sequencing data. About the research overall: Included among the disease courses, which were recorded for the cohort, were relapsing-remitting, secondary progressive and progressive-relapsing multiple sclerosis. General study results and limits: When the samples were clustered directly with F measure, those that had been prepared in the same batch showed strong co-clustering. Controls had lower frequencies than patients of four or five TRBV segments, which included TRBV5-6, TRBV5-1 and TRBV20-1. Those with multiple sclerosis, the patient group, showed significantly lower normalized Chao1 diversity than controls.

Carried by the TCR beta cDNA libraries were unique molecular identifiers. Once 1 to 10 million T cells were used, approximately 470,000 cDNA molecules resulted. TCRdb reprocessed the PCR reads with MiXCR, giving one entry per CDR3 protein. The sample shows some 690,000 distinct CDR3 sequences, approximately 59% of them seen only once. Per the germline V gene, CDR1 is MDHEN and CDR2 is SYDVKM. Trimming shortened V by 5 bases and J by 4 bases, and 18 bases separated the two germline ends. The length of the CDR3 is 16 residues. The V and J genes are TRBV28 and TRBJ2-1; the D gene is possibly TRBD2 (5 bases). Sequenced sample: blood. This receptor was taken from a girl aged 2 to 10 with multiple sclerosis. This CDR3 is CASSPPRTGEYNEQFF. In DNA, the CDR3 is TGTGCCAGCAGTCCACCTAGGACTGGGGAATACAATGAGCAGTTCTTC.